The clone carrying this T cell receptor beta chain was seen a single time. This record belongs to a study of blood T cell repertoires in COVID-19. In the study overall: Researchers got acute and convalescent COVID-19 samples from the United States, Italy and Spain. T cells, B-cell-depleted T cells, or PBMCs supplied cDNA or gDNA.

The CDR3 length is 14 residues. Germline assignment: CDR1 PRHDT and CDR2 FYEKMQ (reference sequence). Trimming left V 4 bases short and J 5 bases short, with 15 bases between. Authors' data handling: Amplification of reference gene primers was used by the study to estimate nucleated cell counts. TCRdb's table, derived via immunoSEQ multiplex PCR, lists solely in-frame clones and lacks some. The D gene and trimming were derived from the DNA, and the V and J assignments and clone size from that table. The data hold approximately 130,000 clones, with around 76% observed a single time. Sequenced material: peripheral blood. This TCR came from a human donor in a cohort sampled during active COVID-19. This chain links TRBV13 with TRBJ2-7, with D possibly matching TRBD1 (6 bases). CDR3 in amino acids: CASSSINTGHEQYF. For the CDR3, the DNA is TGTGCCAGCAGCTCGATCAACACAGGGCACGAGCAGTACTTC.